This TCR beta chain was profiled in a study of regulatory T cells in long-lasting Graves disease (TCRdb year 2021). For the study in its entirety: Antithyroid drugs had been taken for less than 3 months by newly diagnosed Graves' disease patients. Peripheral blood TCR sequencing and RNA sequencing compared persistent Graves' disease patients with newly diagnosed Graves' disease patients. The study took place in China and was registered as a clinical trial. A total of 35 or so samples underwent TCR sequencing: about 13 from persistent and around 20 from newly diagnosed Graves' disease patients. The research as a whole found: The study examined only peripheral blood because the primary lesion, thyroid tissue, could not be accessed. Persistent Graves' disease patients showed lower TCR Shannon entropy and fewer highly expanded clones than newly diagnosed patients, suggesting clonal expansion. More public clonotypes were shared among persistent patients (under 3,000) than among newly diagnosed patients (just under 1,000). Sequencing and analysis were limited to the TCR beta chain. As a limitation, the authors acknowledged that the small sample size may reduce accuracy. Persistent disease showed preferential use of TRBV28, TRBJ1-2 and TRBJ2-5, whereas newly diagnosed disease favored TRBV20-1 and TRBJ2-1.

From the cysteine up to the phenylalanine, the CDR3 has a length of 13 residues. Only CDR3 DNA is held: 39 bases, read in frame from base 1. Compared with germline, V lacks 8 bases and J lacks 4 bases; bases without a gene match: 6. The germline V gene (reference sequence) provides CDR1 DFQATT and CDR2 SNEGSKA. Libraries were built with multiplex PCR. The sequencing machine was an Illumina HiSeq 4000. TCR beta libraries were built with iRepertoire HTBI primers and Arm-PCR amplification of CDR3 regions. Before sequencing, the PCR products underwent gel purification. Concerning the study's data processing: Across samples, approximately 68 TRBV and 13 to 15 TRBJ segments were identified and used for gene usage analysis of CDR3 amino acid clonotypes. COPE and FqMerger were used to merge the filtered high-quality paired reads into contigs. BLAST was used to align contigs to IMGT TRBV, TRBD and TRBJ reference genes, with CDR3 defined following IMGT. Any clonotype with a frequency above 0.1% was counted as a highly expanded clone. Shannon entropy was used to measure repertoire diversity, and the Gini coefficient was used to measure V-J evenness. Public clonotypes were defined as clonotypes shared by more than one individual. In TCRdb, the public reads were trimmed at Q25 with fastp and aligned with MiXCR, with productive beta chains retained. A single entry per CDR3 protein holds the most common genes and DNA from its merged rows. The V and J calls, along with clone size, are taken from TCRdb and not from the paper's own processing. The sample data list about 540,000 distinct CDR3 sequences, and roughly 13% of these were observed just once. Roughly a tenth of the sample is held by the ten biggest clonotypes.

This clonotype was found a few times. This receptor's antigen is unknown. The record has no base qualities; no much larger clone is one base away. The sample's time point label is to be understood as: newly diagnosed GD, antithyroid drugs for less than 3 months. For both TCR sequencing and RNA sequencing, RNA was extracted from PBMCs using TRIzol. Graves' disease was diagnosed according to American Thyroid Association guidelines. Patients for the study were recruited at an endocrinology department in Xi'an, China. Each patient gave 9 to 10 milliliters of peripheral blood, collected in an EDTA anticoagulant tube. Ficoll Paque Plus density gradient separation was used to isolate PBMCs, and no additional T cell sorting was done. An Agilent 2100 Bioanalyzer and agarose gel were used to check RNA quality, and a NanoDrop 2000 was used to measure RNA concentration. The same data also went into a second study, on T cells in Graves' hyperthyroidism and ophthalmopathy. The second study also describes: Graves' hyperthyroidism was defined as stable when no progression to ophthalmopathy occurred over 18 months of follow-up. Hyperthyroidism patients were newly diagnosed, had a disease duration of under 2 months, and were aged 18 to 65 years. Exclusion was applied to patients with uncontrolled infections, other autoimmune diseases, pregnancy or lactation. Diagnoses were established on the basis of clinical symptoms, serum thyroxine and TRAb, thyroid ultrasound, and orbital computed tomography. A first-round RT-PCR of the TCR CDR3 used the HTBI primer set with the Qiagen OneStep RT-PCR kit. Most expanded thyroid clonotypes (frequency above 0.001) were also detected in blood, suggesting blood repertoires may reflect thyroid immune responses. A model built on a 13 V-J signature distinguished ophthalmopathy from stable hyperthyroidism, reaching roughly 88% sensitivity and 81.08% specificity in cross-validation and 80%/75% in testing. In validation, progression to ophthalmopathy was predicted by the model with nearly 71% sensitivity and nearly 75% specificity, a median of about 6.4 months before onset. To identify TCR V-J signatures that set the groups apart, the researchers used a discovery cohort of 100 patients, made up of about 44 with Graves' ophthalmopathy and 57 with stable Graves' hyperthyroidism. Prospective prediction of ophthalmopathy was tested in an independent validation cohort consisting of some 18 hyperthyroidism patients and over 15 patients who later progressed to ophthalmopathy. The roughly 94 discovery patients were randomly split 7:3 into training and test sets. In addition, the study compared T-cell repertoires in thyroid tissue and in blood from about 6 Graves' hyperthyroidism patients. Following sampling, methimazole starting at 30 mg daily was given to hyperthyroidism patients, and high-dose intravenous methylprednisolone was given to ophthalmopathy patients. The libraries were constructed in a second round of multiplex PCR and then size-selected and purified. Sequencing of the libraries was done on an Illumina HiSeq2000 using paired-end 100 bp reads. SOAPnuke was used to process the raw data, with reads discarded if the reads contained adapters or uncalled bases, had a mean Phred below 15, or lacked an exact constant-primer or identifier match. COPE v1.2.5 was used to merge the high-quality paired reads, and each unique nucleotide sequence was defined as a clonotype. MiTCR v1.1 was used to align the clonotypes against IMGT TRBV, TRBD and TRBJ reference segments. The analysis was restricted to V-J combinations with a frequency above 0.0001, which together covered just over 99% of the repertoires. A TCS score was defined as the ratio of F50 (clonal expansion) to E x V (chaos), with BLOSUM62-based TCRdist applied between CDR3 peptides within each V-J. Welch's t-statistics and random forest reduced 500 to 550 V-J features to 10 to 15, which were used in a naive Bayes classifier (R e1071). Sample size was not statistically predetermined, and investigators were not blinded to group allocation. The paper describes TCR Vbeta CDR3 sequencing of 135 peripheral blood samples, made up of approximately 40 ophthalmopathy patients, over 70 hyperthyroidism patients and about 17 progressor patients.

The chain was built from TRBV20-1 and TRBJ2-3; 10 of the junction bases match TRBD2. The receptor was isolated from a man aged 25 to 40 with Graves disease. Donor details come from another sample of the same person, matched by shared clones. The input for sequencing was peripheral blood mononuclear cells (PBMCs), taken at new diagnosis, from a patient treated with antithyroid drugs. The DNA reads as follows: TGCAGTCGAAGCGGGAGGGCGTCAGATACGCAGTATTTT. Translated, it gives CSRSGRASDTQYF.